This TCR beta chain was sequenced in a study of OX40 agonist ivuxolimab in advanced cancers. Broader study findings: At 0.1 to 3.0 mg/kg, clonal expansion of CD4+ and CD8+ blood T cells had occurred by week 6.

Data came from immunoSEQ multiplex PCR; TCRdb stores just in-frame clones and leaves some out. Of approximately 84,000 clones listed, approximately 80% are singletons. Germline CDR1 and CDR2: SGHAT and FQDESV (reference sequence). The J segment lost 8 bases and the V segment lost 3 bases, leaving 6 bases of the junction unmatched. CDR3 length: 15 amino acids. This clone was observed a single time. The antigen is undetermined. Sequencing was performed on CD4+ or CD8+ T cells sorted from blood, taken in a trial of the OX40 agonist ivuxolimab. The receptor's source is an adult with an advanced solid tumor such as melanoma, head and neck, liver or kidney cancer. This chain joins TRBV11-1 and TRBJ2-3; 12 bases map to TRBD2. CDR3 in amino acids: CASSLGLAGGITQYF. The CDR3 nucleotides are TGTGCCAGCAGCTTGGGGCTAGCGGGGGGGATTACGCAGTATTTT.